Sequencing of this T cell receptor (beta chain) was carried out in a study of blood T cell repertoires in COVID-19. V shed 5 bases and J shed 4 bases, with 8 bases lying between them. Germline V lookup: CDR1 DFQATT, CDR2 SNEGSKA (reference sequence). The CDR3 totals 11 residues. The method was immunoSEQ multiplex PCR; TCRdb's version includes in-frame clones alone and lacks a portion of them. The sample records about 180,000 clones, around four fifths being singletons. This clonotype was sampled from a man in his 70s with active or convalescent COVID-19. V usage is TRBV20-1 and J usage is TRBJ2-5, with unresolved D. Material for sequencing was peripheral blood. CDR3 DNA: TGCAGTGCTCCCCGGTCAGAGACCCAGTACTTC. This gives the protein CSAPRSETQYF.